Listed below are T cell receptor beta chains from one sample, sequenced in a study of spatial heterogeneity in lung cancer. TCRdb fed the 5' RACE reads into MiXCR, producing one record per CDR3 protein. This table has approximately 23,000 distinct CDR3 sequences, under 5.5% appearing once. This material consisted of lung tumor tissue, taken at surgery. The source of these receptors is a male donor with early-stage non-small cell lung cancer. CDR3s include the opening cysteine and the closing phenylalanine or tryptophan. Each record gives: J gene, CDR3 length, V gene, clone size, D gene, CDR3 protein, CDR3 DNA. The D gene is left open where the match is weak. Size values are once, few and many counts, or a class for expanded clones, and some rows have none.

TRBJ1-5	15	TRBV27	many	.	CASRRLGARDQPQHF	TGTGCCAGCAGAAGGCTCGGCGCCCGCGATCAGCCCCAGCATTTT
TRBJ2-7	12	TRBV5-1	many	.	CASSLVGVEQYF	TGCGCCAGCAGCTTGGTCGGGGTCGAGCAGTACTTC
TRBJ2-7	14	TRBV29-1	many	TRBD1	CSVEEGDRGYEQYF	TGCAGCGTTGAAGAGGGGGACAGGGGATACGAGCAGTACTTC
TRBJ2-3	16	TRBV20-1	many	.	CSAREWGGLSTDTQYF	TGCAGTGCTAGAGAATGGGGGGGGCTTAGCACAGATACGCAGTATTTT
TRBJ1-2	13	TRBV10-2	many	TRBD1	CASRGQGANGYTF	TGCGCCAGCAGGGGACAGGGGGCGAACGGCTACACCTTC
TRBJ2-1	14	TRBV7-2	many	.	CASSPGWAYNEQFF	TGTGCCAGCAGCCCCGGGTGGGCCTACAATGAGCAGTTCTTC
TRBJ2-2	16	TRBV5-6	many	.	CASRYTGTRNTGELFF	TGTGCCAGCAGATACACCGGGACACGGAACACCGGGGAGCTGTTTTTT
TRBJ1-4	13	TRBV4-2	few	.	CASSQDYIEKLFF	TGTGCCAGCAGCCAAGATTATATAGAAAAACTGTTTTTT
TRBJ2-5	12	TRBV6-2/TRBV6-3	many	TRBD2	CATNTGGKTQYF	TGTGCCACCAATACGGGGGGGAAGACCCAGTACTTC
TRBJ2-7	13	TRBV6-2/TRBV6-3	.	.	CASSYRDAYEQYF	TGTGCCAGCAGTTACAGGGACGCGTACGAGCAGTACTTC
TRBJ2-2	14	TRBV7-9	medium-sized	.	CASSLVPGSGELFF	TGTGCCAGCAGCTTAGTCCCAGGGTCCGGGGAGCTGTTTTTT
TRBJ1-2	13	TRBV7-2	many	.	CASSLDPSYGYTF	TGTGCCAGCAGCTTAGACCCAAGCTATGGCTACACCTTC
TRBJ2-7	18	TRBV3-1	.	TRBD2	CASSRIPGTTAYRAEQYF	TGTGCCAGCAGCCGAATCCCCGGGACTACCGCCTACCGAGCCGAGCAGTACTTC
TRBJ2-1	14	TRBV6-1	many	TRBD2	CASSGLAGYNEQFF	TGTGCCAGCAGTGGACTAGCGGGGTACAATGAGCAGTTCTTC
TRBJ1-2	15	TRBV29-1	.	TRBD1	CSVARTGYDDYGYTF	TGCAGCGTTGCCCGGACAGGGTACGATGACTATGGCTACACCTTC
TRBJ2-2	15	TRBV6-5	many	TRBD2	CASSSLAGASGELFF	TGTGCCAGCAGCTCACTAGCGGGAGCTTCCGGGGAGCTGTTTTTT
TRBJ2-7	13	TRBV5-1	medium-sized	.	CASSLWTRYEQYF	TGCGCCAGCAGCTTGTGGACACGCTACGAGCAGTACTTC
TRBJ1-6	19	TRBV4-2	many	.	CASSLHQGGQSSYNSPLHF	TGTGCCAGCAGCCTCCACCAGGGAGGTCAGAGCTCCTATAATTCACCCCTCCACTTT
TRBJ2-1	13	TRBV7-2	many	.	CASSLDSDNEQFF	TGTGCCAGCAGCTTAGACAGTGACAATGAGCAGTTCTTC
TRBJ2-2	16	TRBV12-3/TRBV12-4	.	TRBD1	CASSPTGGASPGELFF	TGTGCCAGCAGTCCTACAGGGGGCGCCTCGCCCGGGGAGCTGTTTTTT
TRBJ1-5	12	TRBV7-2	many	.	CASSFSNQPQHF	TGTGCCAGCAGCTTCAGCAATCAGCCCCAGCATTTT
TRBJ2-6	22	TRBV6-2/TRBV6-3	.	TRBD2	CASSNTIPGLAGVRSGANVLTF	TGTGCCAGCAGTAATACCATCCCGGGACTAGCGGGAGTGCGCTCTGGGGCCAACGTCCTGACTTTC
TRBJ1-1	16	TRBV6-5	.	.	CASSSFYRMKNTEAFF	TGTGCCAGCAGTTCCTTTTACCGTATGAAGAACACTGAAGCTTTCTTT
TRBJ2-1	17	TRBV7-3	many	TRBD2	CASSFLPGTSGRNEQFF	TGTGCCAGCAGCTTTTTGCCAGGGACTAGCGGGAGGAATGAGCAGTTCTTC
TRBJ2-1	13	TRBV7-9	many	.	CASSFPTGNEQFF	TGTGCCAGCAGCTTCCCTACCGGGAATGAGCAGTTCTTC
TRBJ2-7	11	TRBV29-1	many	.	CGGKRGDEQYF	TGCGGGGGAAAGAGGGGCGACGAGCAGTACTTC
TRBJ2-7	14	TRBV28	many	TRBD1	CASRMTGASYEQYF	TGTGCCAGCAGAATGACAGGGGCCTCCTACGAGCAGTACTTC
TRBJ2-7	13	TRBV20-1	many	.	CSARAQNSYEQYF	TGCAGTGCTAGAGCACAAAACTCCTACGAGCAGTACTTC
TRBJ2-7	15	TRBV6-6	many	TRBD2	CASTNPSGSSYEQYF	TGTGCCAGCACCAACCCTAGCGGGAGCTCCTACGAGCAGTACTTC
TRBJ2-7	17	TRBV6-5	medium-sized	.	CASSYQKGPSNHYEQYF	TGTGCCAGCAGTTACCAAAAAGGGCCTTCTAACCACTACGAGCAGTACTTC
TRBJ2-6	15	TRBV6-5	many	.	CASIATHSGANVLTF	TGTGCCAGCATAGCCACCCACTCTGGGGCCAACGTCCTGACTTTC
TRBJ2-5	17	TRBV4-2	many	TRBD1	CASSQDKAVRGLETQYF	TGTGCCAGCAGCCAAGATAAGGCTGTAAGGGGGCTAGAGACCCAGTACTTC